The T cell receptor (beta chain) described here comes from a study of T cell responses to AZD1222 COVID-19 vaccine. About this clone: The target antigen is unknown.

Study results and caveats: Spike was spanned by vaccine-associated CD4 TCRs, which were dominant at 160-218 and 743-854. Repertoires were obtained solely post-peak T cell response.

Clones were read by immunoSEQ multiplex PCR, and TCRdb kept only the in-frame ones, dropping some. The sample yields around 100,000 clones, 91% seen once. The sequences come from peripheral blood, collected on day 0 of AZD1222 vaccination. The TCR originated in an adult in good health.

The CDR3 loop is CAGSEGRGGTDTQYF. The CDR3 DNA reads as TGCGCCGGGTCCGAGGGTAGGGGGGGCACAGATACGCAGTATTTT. The chain carries TRBV5-1 and TRBJ2-3, with D possibly being TRBD1 or TRBD2 (6 bases each). CDR3 size: 15 residues. V was clipped by 10 bases and J by 1 base, with 19 bases between them. The germline CDR1 and CDR2 sequences are SGHRS and YFSETQ.